The clone carrying this T cell receptor beta chain was counted a few times. This record belongs to a study of blood T cell repertoires in COVID-19. The protocol was immunoSEQ multiplex PCR, while the TCRdb copy is restricted to in-frame clones and leaves out a portion. The data contain around 150,000 clones, approximately 84% of them singletons. CDR3 size: 15 residues. The V gene's germline CDR1 is SGHNT and CDR2 YYREEE (reference sequence). Trimming removed 4 bases from V and 2 bases from J; junction bases left unmatched: 4. V gene TRBV5-4 combines with J gene TRBJ2-1, with 9 bases aligning to TRBD2. Specimen: peripheral blood. The TCR originated in a woman aged 80 or older with acute or convalescent COVID-19. As DNA, the CDR3 is TGTGCCAGCAGCCCCCGACTAGCGGCCTACAATGAGCAGTTCTTC. It specifies CASSPRLAAYNEQFF.